This T cell receptor (beta chain) was sequenced during a study of patients and donors after allogeneic stem cell transplantation. MiXCR, run by TCRdb on the RT-PCR reads, gives a single entry per CDR3 protein. The sample holds 190,000 or so distinct CDR3 sequences; roughly two fifths are singletons and the top ten take around 10%. Only a few counts were recorded for this clonotype. Input material: blood, either unsorted or a sorted T cell fraction (not recorded which). This clonotype originated in a human donor who was either an allogeneic HSCT recipient or a stem cell or donor lymphocyte infusion donor (not recorded which). It is not recorded whose cells these are; they may come from a transplant donor.

CDR3 sequence (DNA): TGTGCCAGCAGTTTAAATATTCGTCCCATCCTCTACTATGGCTACACCTTC. This gives the protein CASSLNIRPILYYGYTF. The rearrangement links TRBV12-3 or TRBV12-4 to TRBJ1-2; D gene uncertain. V was cut by 2 bases and J by 3 bases, with 19 bases left in between. The CDR3 covers 17 residues.